This entry describes one T cell receptor (beta chain). Its target is not known. The data are from a study of cytomegalovirus exposure and HLA in healthy donors. J lost 4 bases, V lost 6 bases, and 12 bases had no gene match. From germline, CDR1 is SQVTM and CDR2 ANQGSEA. CDR3 length: 15 residues. Findings and caveats of the study: The authors listed roughly 150 TCR beta chains as cytomegalovirus-associated.

Produced via immunoSEQ multiplex PCR; TCRdb's table is partial and in-frame only. Of 140,000 to 150,000 clones in the sample, approximately 90% were seen once. The receptor was isolated from a man younger than 35 in good health and CMV-seronegative. Input material: PBMCs. The chain is built from TRBV29-1 and TRBJ2-5; 9 nucleotides align to TRBD2. The CDR3 sequence is CSVTLLAGRLETQYF. CDR3 DNA: TGCAGCGTGACCCTTCTAGCGGGACGGCTAGAGACCCAGTACTTC.